This TCR beta chain was observed in a study of T cells in localized non-small cell lung cancer. Broader study findings: Sequencing was restricted to one tumor region; therefore, heterogeneity remains possible. Detection in adjacent lung was observed for a median 57 of the top 100 tumor clones. A higher density of T cells in blood coincided with extended overall survival. Adjacent uninvolved lung had the highest clonality, suggesting focused antigen responses.

Libraries were prepared by immunoSEQ multiplex PCR; TCRdb keeps only in-frame clonotypes and omits some of them. The sample shows about 59,000 clones, approximately 90% of them seen only once. As for this clone: What it binds is not known.

Per the germline V gene, CDR1 is MGHRA and CDR2 is YSYEKL. The CDR3 is 15 residues long. Trimming removed 3 bases at V and 1 base at J, with 12 bases between. The genes are TRBV4-1 and TRBJ2-5; D uncertain. The sequencing here drew on peripheral blood, taken before any cancer treatment. The sequence derives from a man aged 40 to 70 with stage I lung adenocarcinoma. For the CDR3, the DNA is TGCGCCAGCAGCCAGGGCGTCACCTTCCAAGAGACCCAGTACTTC. This codes for CASSQGVTFQETQYF.